Listed here are 21 T cell receptor beta chains from one sample, sequenced in a study of type 1 and type 2 diabetes patients. Amplification started from genomic DNA. Amplification of the beta chain CDR3 used 30 forward and 13 reverse multiplex primers. MiXCR, applied by TCRdb to the multiplex PCR reads, yields one record per CDR3 protein. The sample has about 270,000 distinct CDR3 sequences, over 45% seen once. The specimen was peripheral blood mononuclear cells (PBMCs). The origin of the receptors is a man aged 18 to 29 with type 2 diabetes.

In nucleotides, the CDR3 is TGCAGTGTTGCCCAGGGGGATACGCAGTATTTT. Protein: CSVAQGDTQYF. This chain links TRBV20-1 with TRBJ2-3; D perhaps matches TRBD1 (6 bases). V dropped 7 bases and J dropped 6 bases, with 11 bases sitting between them. Looked up from germline, CDR1 is DFQATT and CDR2 is SNEGSKA (reference sequence). The CDR3 spans 11 residues.

The chain carries TRBV10-2 and TRBJ2-1; 8 nucleotides match TRBD1. The V segment lost 6 bases and the J segment 4 bases; nucleotides outside the gene matches: 2. Germline V gene data show CDR1 as WSHSY and CDR2 as SAAADI. The CDR3 is made up of 13 amino acids. The CDR3 region has the DNA TGCGCCAGCAGGACAGGGGAATACAATGAGCAGTTCTTC. Protein sequence: CASRTGEYNEQFF.

This clonotype was counted only a few times. V is TRBV7-8 and J is TRBJ1-1; no reliable D call. V dropped 3 bases and J dropped 2 bases, with 10 bases sitting between them. This CDR3 comprises 14 residues. Germline CDR1 SGHVS, CDR2 FQNEAQ. The DNA of the CDR3 is TGTGCCAGCAGCTTGAATGGGGTAAACACTGAAGCTTTCTTT. It is translated as CASSLNGVNTEAFF. The whole variable domain, filled in from reference TRBV7-8 and TRBJ1-1, reads GAGVSQSPRYKVAKRGQDVALRCDPISGHVSLFWYQQALGQGPEFLTYFQNEAQLDKSGLPSDRFFAERPEGSVSTLKIQRTQQEDSAVYLCASSLNGVNTEAFFGQGTRLTVV.

The CDR3 loop is CATLETGTQANYGYTF. CDR3 sequence (DNA): TGTGCCACCCTGGAGACTGGAACCCAGGCTAACTATGGCTACACCTTC. The rearrangement joins TRBV2 to TRBJ1-2; D is ambiguous. V was shortened by 10 bases and J by 0 bases, with 21 bases between the two germline ends. The CDR3 sequence is 16 residues long. Germline V lookup: CDR1 SNHLY, CDR2 FYNNEI.

The genes are TRBV19 and TRBJ1-6; 8 nucleotides match TRBD1. Losses at the gene ends were 3 bases for V and 10 bases for J; bases not matched to a gene: 5. This CDR3 is 14 amino acids long. Germline lookup yields CDR1 LNHDA and CDR2 SQIVND (reference sequence). In nucleotides, the CDR3 is TGTGCCAGTAGTATCGGACAGGGAGGCTCACCCCTCCACTTT. Encoded protein: CASSIGQGGSPLHF.

This clonotype was detected only a few times. This chain joins TRBV20-1 and TRBJ2-7; D is uncertain. Germline assignment: CDR1 DFQATT and CDR2 SNEGSKA (reference sequence). Trimming shortened V by 5 bases and J by 0 bases, and 11 bases separated the two germline ends. The CDR3 consists of 13 residues. The CDR3 here is CSARLVSSYEQYF. CDR3 coding DNA: TGCAGTGCTCGCTTAGTCAGCTCCTACGAGCAGTACTTC.

The V and J genes are TRBV29-1 and TRBJ1-1, with D uncertain. V lost 0 bases to trimming and J lost 6 bases, with 11 bases between them. The CDR3 loop spans 13 amino acids. CDR1 and CDR2 from the germline V gene are SQVTM and ANQGSEA. The CDR3 here is CSVEDRRASEAFF. As DNA, the CDR3 is TGCAGCGTTGAAGATCGGAGGGCTTCTGAAGCTTTCTTT.

The rearrangement joins TRBV2 to TRBJ2-7; 8 bases match TRBD1. The CDR3 spans 15 residues. V was pared by 3 bases and J by 4 bases, with 8 bases of the junction left unmatched. Germline assignment: CDR1 SNHLY and CDR2 FYNNEI. The CDR3 region has the DNA TGTGCCAGCAGTGAGTCGAAACAGGGGGATTACGAGCAGTACTTC. As protein: CASSESKQGDYEQYF.

The rearrangement joins TRBV2 to TRBJ2-1, with 10 positions matching TRBD2. From germline, CDR1 is SNHLY and CDR2 FYNNEI. V gave up 6 bases and J gave up 13 bases; unmatched junction bases: 12. The CDR3 is made up of 14 amino acids. The CDR3 here is CASSVAVTSGDQFF. CDR3 bases: TGTGCCAGCAGCGTAGCTGTAACTAGCGGGGACCAGTTCTTC.

The chain combines TRBV7-3 with TRBJ2-3; D might be TRBD2 (5 bases). The germline V gene has CDR1 SGHTA and CDR2 FQGTGA. The CDR3 has 13 amino acids. The V end lost 3 bases, the J end lost 6 bases, and 10 bases lay between the germline ends. The CDR3 spells CASSLDLEDTQYF. The CDR3 DNA reads TGTGCCAGCAGCTTGGACTTAGAGGATACGCAGTATTTT.

The chain has TRBV7-8 and TRBJ2-5; D might be TRBD1 (5 bases). CDR1 is SGHVS and CDR2 is FQNEAQ in the germline V gene. V was cut by 2 bases and J by 4 bases, with 11 bases left in between. This CDR3 has 14 amino acids. The CDR3 DNA follows: TGTGCCAGCAGCTTACGGGTGGGGCTAGAGACCCAGTACTTC. It specifies CASSLRVGLETQYF.

As DNA, the CDR3 is TGTGCCACCAGCAGAGGGACAGGGGGCGGCGAGCAGTACTTC. It codes for CATSRGTGGGEQYF. The chain couples TRBV15 to TRBJ2-5; 11 nucleotides align to TRBD1. The J call may be in error: the DNA end matches TRBJ2-7 better. This CDR3 spans 14 amino acids. From germline, CDR1 is LNHNV and CDR2 YYDKDF (reference sequence).

The V and J genes are TRBV6-6 and TRBJ1-1; D is unclear. This CDR3 spans 13 amino acids. Germline V gene data show CDR1 as MNHNY and CDR2 as SVGAGI (reference sequence). V lost 4 bases and J lost 3, with 9 bases in between. The CDR3 nucleotides read TGTGCCAGCAGTTTATACAGCCACACTGAAGCTTTCTTT. Amino acids: CASSLYSHTEAFF.

There are a few counts of this clonotype. This chain connects TRBV4-1 to TRBJ2-7; TRBD1 matches at 7 bases. The CDR3 is 15 amino acids. CDR1 is MGHRA and CDR2 is YSYEKL in the germline V gene. Trimming took 3 bases from V and 1 from J; bases not matched to a gene: 6. The CDR3: CASSQALGQSYEQYF. The CDR3 nucleotides are TGCGCCAGCAGCCAGGCCCTGGGACAGTCCTACGAGCAGTACTTC.

The V and J genes are TRBV20-1 and TRBJ2-7; no firm D call. This CDR3 is 13 amino acids long. V dropped 3 bases and J dropped 4 bases, with 13 bases sitting between them. Germline CDR1 reads DFQATT; CDR2 reads SNEGSKA (reference sequence). The CDR3 DNA is TGCAGTGCTAGTTCTCCGGGCCGTTACGAGCAGTACTTC. Translated: CSASSPGRYEQYF.

This clonotype occurred a few times. The genes are TRBV5-1 and TRBJ2-7; weak D call: TRBD1 (6 bases). The CDR3 totals 17 residues. Germline V lookup: CDR1 SGHRS, CDR2 YFSETQ. V was shortened by 2 bases and J by 2 bases, with 20 bases between the two germline ends. The CDR3 is CASSLAPDSFTTYEQYF. CDR3 sequence (DNA): TGCGCCAGCAGCTTAGCCCCGGACAGCTTCACTACCTACGAGCAGTACTTC.

In this sample, this clonotype turned up a few times. The chain has TRBV7-3 and TRBJ2-5; the D is unclear. V was cut by 3 bases and J by 1 base, with 3 bases left in between. Germline CDR1 reads SGHTA; CDR2 reads FQGTGA. This CDR3 is 12 amino acids long. Here the CDR3 DNA reads TGTGCCAGCAGCTTTTTCCAAGAGACCCAGTACTTC. Protein: CASSFFQETQYF.

The chain joins TRBV19 to TRBJ1-3; D is unclear. The V and J ends lost 6 bases and 0 bases respectively, with 6 bases between them. The CDR3 is 13 amino acids. Germline CDR1 is LNHDA and CDR2 is SQIVND (reference sequence). In DNA, the CDR3 is TGTGCCAGTAGGGTCAGCTCTGGAAACACCATATATTTT. Protein product: CASRVSSGNTIYF.

This clonotype has only a few counts. This rearrangement joins TRBV6-1 to TRBJ2-7, with D unclear. V shed 3 bases and J shed 2 bases, with 14 bases lying between them. The germline gives CDR1 MNHNS, CDR2 SASEGT. The CDR3 runs 15 residues. The CDR3, as DNA: TGTGCCAGCAGTGATTCTAGATGGGGAACCTACGAGCAGTACTTC. Translating gives CASSDSRWGTYEQYF.

This clonotype occurred a few times. The CDR3 nucleotides read TGTGCCAGCAGCCCCGTGGGGACAGGGGCGGGCGCCACTGAAGCTTTCTTT. This gives the protein CASSPVGTGAGATEAFF. The chain has TRBV7-8 and TRBJ1-1; TRBD1 aligns across 10 bases. The V and J ends lost 5 bases and 4 bases, in that order; junction bases with no gene match: 13. The CDR3 runs 17 residues. The germline V gene has CDR1 SGHVS and CDR2 FQNEAQ.

The V and J genes are TRBV4-2 and TRBJ2-2; D is undetermined. This CDR3 region has 13 residues. V shed 4 bases and J shed 3 bases, with 6 bases lying between them. Germline V gene lookup returns CDR1 LGHNA and CDR2 YNFKEQ. CDR3 DNA sequence: TGTGCCAGCAGCCCTAGGGACACCGGGGAGCTGTTTTTT. Protein product: CASSPRDTGELFF.